This entry describes one T cell receptor beta chain. Antigen specificity is unknown. These data belong to a study of Graves' ophthalmopathy and Graves' hyperthyroidism. In this cohort's terms, stable hyperthyroidism meant no ophthalmopathy by 18 months of follow-up. Newly diagnosed hyperthyroidism donors, aged 18 to 65, duration under 2 months. Broader study findings: Blood also harbored most expanded thyroid clonotypes above 0.001 frequency.

This CDR3 region has 16 residues. The germline V gene has CDR1 SGHVS and CDR2 FQNEAQ. V was shortened by 6 bases and J by 3 bases, with 20 bases between the two germline ends. For repertoire sequencing, the TCR beta CDR3 regions were amplified from RNA transcripts. HTBI primers were used in a first-round RT-PCR, which preceded a second-round multiplex PCR. TCRdb reanalysed the multiplex PCR reads using MiXCR and keeps one entry per CDR3 protein. In the table there are about 380,000 distinct CDR3 sequences, 15% to 17% of which are singletons. The chain recombines TRBV7-8 with TRBJ2-5, with D possibly TRBD2 on 6 matching bases. This clonotype originated in a woman aged 18-30 years with stable Graves' hyperthyroidism. Input material: peripheral blood. CDR3 sequence: CASSALATPWEETQYF. CDR3 DNA: TGTGCCAGCAGTGCTCTAGCGACCCCTTGGGAAGAGACCCAGTACTTC.